Below, one T cell receptor (beta chain) is given with its context. In the authors' methods: Scientists estimated how many nucleated cells there were by amplifying reference gene primers. Sequenced by immunoSEQ multiplex PCR; TCRdb stores in-frame clones only, minus some. The DNA gave D and trimming, while V, J and clone size come from that table. Among fewer than 350,000 clones listed, approximately 89% were seen once. The CDR3 loop spans 15 amino acids. Trimming removed 1 base from V and 4 bases from J, with 12 bases in between. Germline V gene sequence: CDR1 SGHKS, CDR2 YYEKEE (reference sequence). This sample stems from a study of blood T cell repertoires in COVID-19. Study background: Material from acute and convalescent COVID-19 was sourced from the United States, Italy and Spain.

V is TRBV5-5 and J is TRBJ1-5; D is unresolved. Sequences were obtained from peripheral blood. This receptor was taken from a woman aged 55 to 70 with COVID-19, enrolled during active disease. CDR3 coding DNA: TGTGCCAGCAGCTTGTATGAGGGTGCGAATCAGCCCCAGCATTTT. Protein sequence: CASSLYEGANQPQHF.